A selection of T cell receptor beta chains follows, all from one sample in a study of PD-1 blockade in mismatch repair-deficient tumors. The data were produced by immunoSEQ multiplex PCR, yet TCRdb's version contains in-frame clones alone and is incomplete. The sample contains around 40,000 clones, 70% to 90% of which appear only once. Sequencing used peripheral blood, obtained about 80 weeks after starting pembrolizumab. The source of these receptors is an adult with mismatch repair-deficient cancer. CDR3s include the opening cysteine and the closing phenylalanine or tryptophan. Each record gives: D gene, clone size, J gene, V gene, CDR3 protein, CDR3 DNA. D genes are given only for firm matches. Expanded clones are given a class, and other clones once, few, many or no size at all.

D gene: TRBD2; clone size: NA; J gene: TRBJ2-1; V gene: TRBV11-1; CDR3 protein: CASSQKVGLVIHEQFF; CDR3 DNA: TGTGCCAGCAGCCAAAAAGTCGGACTAGTTATTCATGAGCAGTTCTTC
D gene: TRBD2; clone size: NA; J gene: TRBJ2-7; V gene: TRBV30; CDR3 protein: CAPLSGLVVDEQYF; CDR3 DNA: TGTGCTCCCCTCTCGGGACTAGTTGTAGACGAGCAGTACTTC
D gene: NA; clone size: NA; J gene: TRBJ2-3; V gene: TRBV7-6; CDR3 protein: CASSDPGTPQYF; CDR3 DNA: TGTGCCAGCAGCGACCCGGGAACGCCGCAGTATTTT
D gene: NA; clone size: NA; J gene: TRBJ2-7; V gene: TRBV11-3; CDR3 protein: CASSGGYEQYF; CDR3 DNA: TGTGCCAGCAGCGGAGGCTACGAGCAGTACTTC
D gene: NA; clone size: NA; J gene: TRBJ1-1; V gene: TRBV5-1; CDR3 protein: CASSLGVQNTEAFF; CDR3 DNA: TGCGCCAGCAGCTTGGGGGTGCAGAATACTGAAGCTTTCTTT
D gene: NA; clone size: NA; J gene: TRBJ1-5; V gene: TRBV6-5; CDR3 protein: CASRMTDHSNQPQHF; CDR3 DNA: TGTGCCAGCAGAATGACGGACCATAGCAATCAGCCCCAGCATTTT
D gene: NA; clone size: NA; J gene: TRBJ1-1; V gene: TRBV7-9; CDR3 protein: CASSLTPGVNTEAFF; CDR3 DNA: TGTGCCAGCAGCTTAACCCCGGGGGTGAACACTGAAGCTTTCTTT
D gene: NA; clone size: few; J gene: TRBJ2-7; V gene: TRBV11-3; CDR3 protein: CASSFKNEQYF; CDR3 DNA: TGTGCCAGCAGCTTCAAAAACGAGCAGTACTTC
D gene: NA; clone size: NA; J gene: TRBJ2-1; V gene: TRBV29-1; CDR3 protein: CSIRQGLRDEQFF; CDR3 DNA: TGCAGCATCCGACAGGGACTCAGGGATGAGCAGTTCTTC
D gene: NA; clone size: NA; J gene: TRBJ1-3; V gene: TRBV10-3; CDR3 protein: CAIRESSGNTIYF; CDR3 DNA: TGTGCCATCAGGGAGAGTTCTGGAAACACCATATATTTT
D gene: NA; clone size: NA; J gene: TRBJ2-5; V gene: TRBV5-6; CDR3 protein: CASRATGETQYF; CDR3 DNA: TGTGCCAGCAGGGCCACCGGGGAGACCCAGTACTTC
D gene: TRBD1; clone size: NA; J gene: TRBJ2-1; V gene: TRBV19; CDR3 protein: CASRTPGQGRYNEQFF; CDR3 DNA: TGTGCCAGTAGAACACCGGGACAGGGGCGCTACAATGAGCAGTTCTTC
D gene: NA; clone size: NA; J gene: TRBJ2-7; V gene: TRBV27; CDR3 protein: CASSLSASSYEQYF; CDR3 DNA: TGTGCCAGCAGTTTATCGGCGAGCTCCTACGAGCAGTACTTC
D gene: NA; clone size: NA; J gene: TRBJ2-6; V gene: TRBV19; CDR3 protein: CASSRGAGANVLTF; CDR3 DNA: TGTGCCAGTAGTAGGGGGGCTGGGGCCAACGTCCTGACTTTC
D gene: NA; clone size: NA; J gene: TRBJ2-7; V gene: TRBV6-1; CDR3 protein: CASSGRRQASEQYF; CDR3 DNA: TGTGCCAGCAGTGGAAGAAGGCAAGCCTCCGAGCAGTACTTC
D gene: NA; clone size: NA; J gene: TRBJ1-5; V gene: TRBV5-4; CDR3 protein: CASSSGISNQPQHF; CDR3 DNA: TGTGCCAGCAGCTCGGGTATTAGCAATCAGCCCCAGCATTTT
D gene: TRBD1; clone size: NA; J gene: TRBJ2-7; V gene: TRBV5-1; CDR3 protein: CASRSGQGAEEQYF; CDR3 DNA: TGCGCCAGCAGGTCTGGACAGGGGGCGGAAGAGCAGTACTTC
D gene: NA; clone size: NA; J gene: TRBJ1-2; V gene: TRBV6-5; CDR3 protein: CASRKASSYGYTF; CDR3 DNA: TGTGCCAGCAGAAAGGCCTCGTCCTATGGCTACACCTTC
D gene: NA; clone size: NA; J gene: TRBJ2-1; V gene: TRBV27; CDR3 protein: CASSVRSSYNEQFF; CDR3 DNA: TGTGCCAGCAGTGTCAGGAGCTCCTACAATGAGCAGTTCTTC
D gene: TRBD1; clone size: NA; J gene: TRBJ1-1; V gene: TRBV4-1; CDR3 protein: CASSSKDRVNTEAFF; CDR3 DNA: TGCGCCAGCAGCTCCAAGGACAGGGTAAACACTGAAGCTTTCTTT
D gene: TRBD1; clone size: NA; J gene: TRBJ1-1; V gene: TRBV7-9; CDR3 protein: CASSPGSAGGNTEAFF; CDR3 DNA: TGTGCCAGCAGCCCCGGCTCGGCAGGGGGGAACACTGAAGCTTTCTTT
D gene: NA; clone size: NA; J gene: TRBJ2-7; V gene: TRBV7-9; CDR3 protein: CASSLKGFYEQYF; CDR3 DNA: TGTGCCAGCAGCTTAAAGGGATTCTACGAGCAGTACTTC
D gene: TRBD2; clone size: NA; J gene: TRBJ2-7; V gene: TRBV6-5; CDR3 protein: CASSFAGVGEQYF; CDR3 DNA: TGTGCCAGCAGTTTTGCGGGAGTCGGCGAGCAGTACTTC
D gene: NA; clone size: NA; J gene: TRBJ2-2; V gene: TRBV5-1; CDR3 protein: CASSLSSPNTGELFF; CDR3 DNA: TGCGCCAGCAGCTTGTCTAGCCCCAACACCGGGGAGCTGTTTTTT
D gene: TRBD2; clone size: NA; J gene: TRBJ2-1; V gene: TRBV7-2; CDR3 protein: CASSWKGREATNEQFF; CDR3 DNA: TGTGCCAGCAGCTGGAAGGGGCGGGAGGCCACCAATGAGCAGTTCTTC
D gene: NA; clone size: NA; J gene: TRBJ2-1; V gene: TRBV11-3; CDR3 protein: CASSSPSGNKDNEQFF; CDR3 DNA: TGTGCCAGCAGCTCCCCCTCTGGGAATAAGGACAATGAGCAGTTCTTC
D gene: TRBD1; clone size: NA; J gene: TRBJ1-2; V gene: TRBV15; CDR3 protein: CATGTGTGGNGYTF; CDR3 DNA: TGTGCCACGGGGACCGGGACAGGGGGCAATGGCTACACCTTC
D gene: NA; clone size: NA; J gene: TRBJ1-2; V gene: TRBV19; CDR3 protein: CASRLSGPLTNYGYTF; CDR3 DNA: TGTGCCAGTAGACTCTCAGGGCCCCTTACTAACTATGGCTACACCTTC
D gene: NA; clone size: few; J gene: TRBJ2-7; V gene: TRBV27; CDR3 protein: CASSLGQHYEQYF; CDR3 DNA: TGTGCCAGCAGTTTGGGGCAGCACTACGAGCAGTACTTC
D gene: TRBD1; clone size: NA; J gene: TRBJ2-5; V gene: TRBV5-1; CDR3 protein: CASSLEGQGAETQYF; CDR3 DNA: TGCGCCAGCAGCTTGGAGGGACAGGGGGCTGAGACCCAGTACTTC
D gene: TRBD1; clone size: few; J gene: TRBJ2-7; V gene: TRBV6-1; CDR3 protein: CASNHRGNYEQYF; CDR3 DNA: TGTGCCAGCAACCACAGGGGAAACTACGAGCAGTACTTC
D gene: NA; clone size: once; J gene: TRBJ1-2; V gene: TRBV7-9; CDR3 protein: CASSLAPDNYGYTF; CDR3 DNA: TGTGCCAGCAGCTTAGCGCCGGATAACTATGGCTACACCTTC
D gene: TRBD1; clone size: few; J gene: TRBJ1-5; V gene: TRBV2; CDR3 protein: CASRGTGDQPQHF; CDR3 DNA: TGTGCCAGCAGAGGGACAGGGGATCAGCCCCAGCATTTT
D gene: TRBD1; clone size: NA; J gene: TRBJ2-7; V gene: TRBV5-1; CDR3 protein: CASSPGQGISYEQYF; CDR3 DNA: TGCGCCAGCAGCCCCGGACAGGGGATCTCCTACGAGCAGTACTTC
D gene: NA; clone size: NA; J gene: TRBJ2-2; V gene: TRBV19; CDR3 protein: CASSIDLRGAGELFF; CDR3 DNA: TGTGCCAGTAGTATAGATCTAAGGGGCGCCGGGGAGCTGTTTTTT
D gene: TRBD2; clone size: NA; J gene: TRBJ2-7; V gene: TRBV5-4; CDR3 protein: CASSLGSGISSYEQYF; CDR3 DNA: TGTGCCAGCAGCTTGGGAAGCGGGATTAGCTCCTACGAGCAGTACTTC
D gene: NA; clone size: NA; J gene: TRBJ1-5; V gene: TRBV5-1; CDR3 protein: CASSFSSNQPQHF; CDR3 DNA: TGCGCCAGCAGCTTTTCGAGCAATCAGCCCCAGCATTTT